The next 29 T cell receptor beta chains were all read from a single sample in a study of T cell repertoires in ileal Crohn's disease (dated by TCRdb to the late 2010s). Library creation used the immunoSEQ multiplex PCR assay. What TCRdb holds here is the immuneACCESS table cut down to in-frame rearrangements. Part of the clones is not present; checked against another copy, under half of the missing clones reflect an unresolved V gene, and the others are unexplained. The table for this sample lists around 7,500 clones; under 75% of them were counted only once. The ten largest clones take up less than 20% of the sample. Sample: ileal tissue. These receptors were obtained from an adult with Crohn's disease.

This clone was seen a single time. The chain employs TRBV30 and TRBJ1-1, with 7 bases aligning to TRBD1. Germline assignment: CDR1 GTSNPN and CDR2 SVGIG (reference sequence). V was pared by 1 base and J by 5 bases, with 10 bases of the junction left unmatched. The CDR3 has 15 amino acids. CDR3 loop: CAWSETTGKRTEAFF. DNA of the CDR3: TGTGCCTGGAGTGAAACGACAGGGAAAAGGACTGAAGCTTTCTTT.

Within the sample, this clone is medium-sized. V usage is TRBV13 and J usage is TRBJ1-4; tentative D call: TRBD1 (5 bases). The CDR3 extends over 16 amino acids. Germline assignment: CDR1 PRHDT and CDR2 FYEKMQ (reference sequence). V dropped 5 bases and J dropped 0 bases, with 13 bases sitting between them. CDR3 DNA sequence: TGTGCCAGCAGCCAGGGCCTATACGCAACTAATGAAAAACTGTTTTTT. It is translated as CASSQGLYATNEKLFF.

The genes are TRBV28 and TRBJ2-4; 7 bases align to TRBD1. Germline assignment: CDR1 MDHEN and CDR2 SYDVKM. The CDR3 runs 16 residues. Trimming cost V 3 bases and J 1 base; bases outside gene matches: 6. This chain's CDR3 is CASSFRTGWAKNIQYF. Here the CDR3 DNA reads TGTGCCAGCAGTTTTCGGACAGGATGGGCCAAAAACATTCAGTACTTC.

The V gene is TRBV5-6, the J gene TRBJ2-2, with a weak D call TRBD1 (5 bases). Germline V gene data show CDR1 as SGHDT and CDR2 as YYEEEE. This CDR3 contains 16 residues. The V end lost 3 bases, the J end lost 5 bases, and 17 bases lay between the germline ends. The DNA for the CDR3 is TGTGCCAGCAGCTGGGGTGGTTTTCAGGGAACCGGGGAGCTGTTTTTT. Protein: CASSWGGFQGTGELFF.

This chain uses TRBV7-2 with TRBJ2-7; 8 nucleotides line up with TRBD1. The germline gives CDR1 SGHTA, CDR2 FQGNSA. The V segment lost 6 bases and the J segment 4 bases; nucleotides outside the gene matches: 5. The CDR3 sequence is 13 residues long. The CDR3 region is CASRAGGLYEQYF. CDR3 sequence (DNA): TGTGCCAGCAGGGCAGGGGGCCTGTACGAGCAGTACTTC. Looking up the rest from reference TRBV7-2 and TRBJ2-7 gives the full variable domain: GAGVSQSPSNKVTEKGKDVELRCDPISGHTALYWYRQSLGQGLEFLIYFQGNSAPDKSGLPSDRFSAERTGGSVSTLTIQRTQQEDSAVYLCASRAGGLYEQYFGPGTRLTVT.

This clone was found a few times. The chain is built from TRBV15 and TRBJ2-3, with unresolved D. Germline V lookup: CDR1 LNHNV, CDR2 YYDKDF (reference sequence). V was pared by 4 bases and J by 5 bases, with 13 bases between. The CDR3 length is 14 residues. The CDR3 loop is CATSTPLEKDTQYF. Here the CDR3 DNA reads TGTGCCACCAGCACGCCTCTAGAAAAAGATACGCAGTATTTT. The variable domain in full, completed from reference TRBV15 and TRBJ2-3, reads DAMVIQNPRYQVTQFGKPVTLSCSQTLNHNVMYWYQQKSSQAPKLLFHYYDKDFNNEADTPDNFQSRRPNTSFCFLDIRSPGLGDTAMYLCATSTPLEKDTQYFGPGTRLTVL.

This clone was counted a few times. The chain joins TRBV4-2 to TRBJ1-3; no clear D gene. CDR1 is LGHNA and CDR2 is YNFKEQ in the germline V gene. The CDR3 spans 15 residues. Trimming stripped 0 bases from V and 8 bases from J, with 14 bases between. The CDR3 here is CASSQDAGLRYTIYF. The DNA for the CDR3 is TGTGCCAGCAGCCAAGATGCAGGTCTGCGTTACACCATATATTTT.

The J gene is TRBJ2-5, the V gene TRBV19; D is unresolved. This CDR3 is 13 amino acids long. Germline V gives CDR1 LNHDA, CDR2 SQIVND (reference sequence). V lost 3 bases and J 3 bases, leaving 8 bases between the germline ends. CDR3 bases: TGTGCCAGTAGTATCGAGCCCGAAGAGACCCAGTACTTC. Protein sequence: CASSIEPEETQYF.

This clone was detected only a few times. The chain links TRBV5-8 to TRBJ2-7; D call uncertain. This CDR3 is 14 amino acids long. The germline V gene has CDR1 SGHTS and CDR2 YDEGEE. Between the trimmed V and J ends, which lost 2 bases and 2 bases, there was a span of 11 bases. The CDR3 nucleotides read TGTGCCAGCAGCTTAGAAGCGCTCCCCTACGAGCAGTACTTC. This codes for CASSLEALPYEQYF.

The chain recombines TRBV28 with TRBJ2-5; D is possibly TRBD2 (6 bases). Trimming shortened V by 6 bases and J by 2 bases, and 13 bases separated the two germline ends. This CDR3 has 14 amino acids. The germline V gene has CDR1 MDHEN and CDR2 SYDVKM. CDR3 nucleotide sequence: TGTGCCAGCAGACCGGGACTGATACAAGAGACCCAGTACTTC. It specifies CASRPGLIQETQYF.

V and J are TRBV27 and TRBJ2-7; D remains ambiguous. The CDR3 runs to 13 residues. V lost 3 bases, J lost 3 bases, and 9 bases lay in between. Germline CDR1 reads MNHEY; CDR2 reads SMNVEV (reference sequence). Here the CDR3 DNA reads TGTGCCAGCAGTTTTCTTAACAGCTACGAGCAGTACTTC. It translates to CASSFLNSYEQYF.

V and J are TRBV4-1 and TRBJ1-2; D remains unclear. The V gene's germline CDR1 is MGHRA and CDR2 YSYEKL. The CDR3 totals 14 residues. Trimming shortened V by 0 bases and J by 4 bases, and 9 bases separated the two germline ends. CDR3 region: CASSQDRDGYGYTF. CDR3 DNA sequence: TGCGCCAGCAGCCAAGATCGAGATGGCTATGGCTACACCTTC.

This clone was seen just once. The chain has TRBV19 and TRBJ2-2, with D perhaps TRBD1 (5 bases). The CDR3 covers 16 residues. Germline V CDR1 and CDR2: LNHDA, SQIVND (reference sequence). V was trimmed by 11 bases and J by 2 bases, leaving 21 bases between them. CDR3 nucleotide sequence: TGTGCCTCCTCGGGTAGCAGGGTAGGAAACACCGGGGAGCTGTTTTTT. Protein sequence: CASSGSRVGNTGELFF.

The genes are TRBV19 and TRBJ1-6; TRBD1 aligns across 8 bases. V was pared by 0 bases and J by 4 bases, with 2 bases of the junction left unmatched. There are 16 residues in the CDR3. Germline CDR1 is LNHDA and CDR2 is SQIVND (reference sequence). CDR3 region: CASSIETGVYNSPLHF. The CDR3 DNA sequence: TGTGCCAGTAGTATAGAGACAGGGGTATATAATTCACCCCTCCACTTT.

The chain combines TRBV28 with TRBJ2-3, with 14 bases identical to TRBD2. This CDR3 contains 14 residues. V shed 8 bases, J shed 7 bases, and the junction held 5 bases outside the gene matches. Germline lookup yields CDR1 MDHEN and CDR2 SYDVKM. CDR3 nucleotide sequence: TGTGCCAGCGGGACTAGCGGGGGCCGATATACGCAGTATTTT. Translating it yields CASGTSGGRYTQYF.

The chain joins TRBV19 to TRBJ2-3, with 15 positions matching TRBD2. Unmatched junction bases numbered 6, after V lost 5 bases and J lost 0 bases. Germline V lookup: CDR1 LNHDA, CDR2 SQIVND (reference sequence). The CDR3 is 18 residues long. CDR3 in amino acids: CASSGTSGGHPSTDTQYF. The CDR3 coding sequence is TGTGCCAGTAGTGGGACTAGCGGGGGGCATCCTAGCACAGATACGCAGTATTTT.

This clone was found once. The rearrangement joins TRBV28 to TRBJ2-1, with D unresolved. V was shortened by 4 bases and J by 5 bases, with 15 bases between the two germline ends. The CDR3 spans 15 residues. Looked up from germline, CDR1 is MDHEN and CDR2 is SYDVKM. CDR3 residues: CASSSPQDPDNEQFF. For the CDR3, the DNA is TGTGCCAGCAGTTCACCCCAGGATCCTGACAATGAGCAGTTCTTC.

The chain's CDR3 is CSAGDSETQYF. CDR3 coding DNA: TGCAGTGCGGGCGATAGTGAGACCCAGTACTTC. This rearrangement joins TRBV20-1 to TRBJ2-5, with D unresolved. The CDR3 consists of 11 residues. Germline CDR1 is DFQATT and CDR2 is SNEGSKA (reference sequence). V was trimmed by 6 bases and J by 5 bases, leaving 10 bases between them.

The chain combines TRBV19 with TRBJ2-2; D gene uncertain. V was pared by 3 bases and J by 3 bases, with 8 bases between. The CDR3 totals 14 residues. Germline CDR1 and CDR2: LNHDA and SQIVND (reference sequence). Here the CDR3 DNA reads TGTGCCAGTAGTATTTACCGGGACACCGGGGAGCTGTTTTTT. The encoded protein is CASSIYRDTGELFF.

This chain joins TRBV6-1 and TRBJ2-2; possibly TRBD1 for D (6 bases). The germline V gene encodes CDR1 MNHNS and CDR2 SASEGT. The CDR3 runs 13 residues. Between the trimmed V and J ends, which lost 11 bases and 1 base, there was a span of 11 bases. CDR3 coding DNA: TGTGCCGGGCAGGGGAGGAACACCGGGGAGCTGTTTTTT. Translation gives CAGQGRNTGELFF.

This clone was seen a few times. V is TRBV11-2 and J is TRBJ1-5; no clear D. The CDR3 has 15 amino acids. Germline V gene lookup returns CDR1 SGHAT and CDR2 FQNNGV. The germline V and J ends were trimmed by 6 bases and 7 bases, with 19 bases remaining between them. The CDR3: CASSQEAGFGQPQHF. In nucleotides, the CDR3 is TGTGCCAGCAGTCAAGAAGCGGGGTTTGGACAGCCCCAGCATTTT.

V gene TRBV6-7 combines with J gene TRBJ1-1, with D unresolved. TRBV6-7 is treated as an ORF (open reading frame) with a function not yet certain. Trimming removed 0 bases from V and 0 bases from J, with 26 bases in between. The CDR3 spans 21 residues. CDR3 DNA: TGTGCCAGCAGTTACTCGAATAGGGAAAGCGGAATTCGTAGAATGAACACTGAAGCTTTCTTT. Its protein product is CASSYSNRESGIRRMNTEAFF.

The chain employs TRBV5-4 and TRBJ2-7, with 7 nucleotides matching TRBD2. This CDR3 region has 15 residues. Looked up from germline, CDR1 is SGHNT and CDR2 is YYREEE (reference sequence). V lost 0 bases, J lost 4 bases, and 7 bases stayed unmatched. CDR3 amino acids: CASSLDPGTIYEQYF. CDR3 DNA: TGTGCCAGCAGCTTGGATCCAGGGACTATATACGAGCAGTACTTC.

This chain joins TRBV2 and TRBJ1-5, with TRBD1 identical over 8 bases. CDR1 and CDR2 from the germline V gene are SNHLY and FYNNEI. The junction had 7 bases not matched to a gene; V was cut back by 6 bases and J by 6 bases. The CDR3 runs to 14 residues. The CDR3 region has the DNA TGTGCCAGCAGGTACGGACAGGGAACTCAGCCCCAGCATTTT. It encodes CASRYGQGTQPQHF. The whole variable domain, remainder taken from reference TRBV2 and TRBJ1-5, is EPEVTQTPSHQVTQMGQEVILRCVPISNHLYFYWYRQILGQKVEFLVSFYNNEISEKSEIFDDQFSVERPDGSNFTLKIRSTKLEDSAMYFCASRYGQGTQPQHFGDGTRLSIL.

This rearrangement joins TRBV2 to TRBJ2-1; 11 nucleotides line up with TRBD2. V gave up 4 bases and J gave up 8 bases; unmatched junction bases: 4. CDR3 length equals 14 residues. Germline CDR1 SNHLY, CDR2 FYNNEI. CDR3 protein: CASSGLAGRDEQFF. In DNA, the CDR3 is TGTGCCAGCAGTGGACTAGCGGGGCGGGATGAGCAGTTCTTC.

This chain connects TRBV7-8 to TRBJ2-2; D uncertain. This CDR3 spans 13 amino acids. V gave up 4 bases and J gave up 7 bases, with 10 bases separating them. Germline CDR1 reads SGHVS; CDR2 reads FQNEAQ. The CDR3 DNA is TGTGCCAGCAGCTCTACCCGAAACGGGGAGCTGTTTTTT. Translating gives CASSSTRNGELFF.

The gene calls are TRBV13 and TRBJ2-3; D ambiguous. With 5 bases removed from V and 6 bases from J, the gap between germline ends came to 6 bases. The V gene's germline CDR1 is PRHDT and CDR2 FYEKMQ (reference sequence). This CDR3 region has 11 residues. The CDR3 coding sequence is TGTGCCAGCAGCCAAGAGGATACGCAGTATTTT. It is translated as CASSQEDTQYF.

The chain recombines TRBV5-1 with TRBJ2-7, with TRBD1 matching over 9 bases. The germline V gene has CDR1 SGHRS and CDR2 YFSETQ. The CDR3 runs to 15 residues. Trimming at V came to 1 base and at J to 1 base, leaving 3 bases not matched to a gene. The CDR3 nucleotides read TGCGCCAGCAGCTTGCTCGGGACAGGGTCCTACGAGCAGTACTTC. Encoded protein: CASSLLGTGSYEQYF.

A few counts support this clone. This chain connects TRBV6-6 to TRBJ1-5; D gene ambiguous. V lost 6 bases and J 6 bases, leaving 15 bases between the germline ends. This CDR3 spans 14 amino acids. From germline, CDR1 is MNHNY and CDR2 SVGAGI (reference sequence). CDR3 loop: CASSYSSLSQPQHF. For the CDR3, the DNA is TGTGCCAGCAGCTATAGCAGTCTAAGTCAGCCCCAGCATTTT.